These 25 T cell receptor beta chains came from one sample sequenced in a study of shared clonotypes between healthy human individuals. The naive CD8 population came from CD45RO-negative cells selected for CCR7, without terminally differentiated effector memory CD45RA+ cells. Sequenced by immunoSEQ multiplex PCR; TCRdb stores in-frame clones only, minus some. This sample has roughly 1,800,000 clones, with approximately 94% found just once. The sample was naive CD8+ T cells sorted from blood. These receptors all stem from a man between 18 and 29 years old in good health.

This rearrangement joins TRBV19 to TRBJ2-1; 10 bases are a match to TRBD2. CDR1 and CDR2 from the germline V gene are LNHDA and SQIVND (reference sequence). J was trimmed by 7 bases and V by 1 base; bases with no gene match: 7. CDR3 size: 16 residues. This chain's CDR3 is CASSIVGLAGDNEQFF. CDR3 nucleotides: TGTGCCAGTAGTATAGTCGGGCTAGCGGGAGATAATGAGCAGTTCTTC. The variable domain in full, completed from reference TRBV19 and TRBJ2-1, reads DGGITQSPKYLFRKEGQNVTLSCEQNLNHDAMYWYRQDPGQGLRLIYYSQIVNDFQKGDIAEGYSVSREKKESFPLTVTSAQKNPTAFYLCASSIVGLAGDNEQFFGPGTRLTVL.

Worth noting for this clone: This CDR3 is also generated by other DNA sequences in the sample. The genes are TRBV30 and TRBJ2-7; D remains ambiguous. The CDR3 length is 11 residues. Deletions cut 2 bases from V and 5 bases from J, with 7 bases between. Germline values: CDR1 GTSNPN, CDR2 SVGIG (reference sequence). The CDR3 loop is CAWSWGNEQYF. As DNA, the CDR3 is TGTGCCTGGAGTTGGGGAAACGAGCAGTACTTC.

As to this clone: Other DNA sequences from this sample encode an identical CDR3 as well. The chain employs TRBV27 and TRBJ1-2; TRBD1 agrees at 7 bases. Germline values: CDR1 MNHEY, CDR2 SMNVEV (reference sequence). The V and J ends lost 6 bases and 2 bases, in that order; junction bases with no gene match: 6. The length of the CDR3 is 14 residues. CDR3 nucleotides: TGTGCCAGCAGCCCTCAGGGGGGGAACTATGGCTACACCTTC. Its translation: CASSPQGGNYGYTF.

The chain uses TRBV7-9 and TRBJ1-2; D gene ambiguous. The CDR3 length is 15 residues. Germline CDR1 and CDR2: SEHNR and FQNEAQ (reference sequence). V was trimmed by 4 bases and J by 7 bases, leaving 19 bases between them. Here the CDR3 reads CASSSPVGYEGGYTF. CDR3 in DNA: TGTGCCAGCAGCTCCCCAGTCGGGTATGAGGGTGGCTACACCTTC.

As for this clone: Since a much larger clone is just one base distant, this may be a read error. The chain uses TRBV5-5 and TRBJ1-1; D unclear. The CDR3 is 12 amino acids. The germline V and J ends were trimmed by 0 bases and 3 bases, with 3 bases remaining between them. CDR1 SGHKS and CDR2 YYEKEE come from the germline V gene (reference sequence). This CDR3 is CASSLGYTEAFF. The CDR3, as DNA: TGTGCCAGCAGCTTGGGGTACACTGAAGCTTTCTTT.

This sequence joins TRBV30 and TRBJ1-1; 7 bases are shared with TRBD1. This CDR3 spans 13 amino acids. The germline V gene encodes CDR1 GTSNPN and CDR2 SVGIG (reference sequence). V shed 5 bases and J 0 bases; nucleotides not matched to a gene: 3. CDR3: CAWATGVNTEAFF. In DNA form, the CDR3 reads TGTGCCTGGGCTACAGGGGTGAACACTGAAGCTTTCTTT.

The chain has TRBV6-5 and TRBJ2-5, with D perhaps being TRBD1 or TRBD2 (5 bases each). The ends were cut back, 4 bases at V and 5 bases at J, with 11 bases in the middle. The CDR3 runs to 13 residues. Germline-derived CDR1 and CDR2 are MNHEY and SVGAGI. The CDR3: CASSLEGPETQYF. As DNA, the CDR3 is TGTGCCAGCAGTTTAGAGGGGCCGGAGACCCAGTACTTC.

The chain combines TRBV27 with TRBJ2-1; D is unresolved. V lost 2 bases and J lost 9, with 14 bases in between. The CDR3 spans 14 residues. The germline V gene has CDR1 MNHEY and CDR2 SMNVEV (reference sequence). The DNA of the CDR3 is TGTGCCAGCAGTTTAATGGCGGCCTGGGGTGAGCAGTTCTTC. Its translation: CASSLMAAWGEQFF.

Regarding this clone: This CDR3 is also generated by other DNA sequences in the sample. This sequence joins TRBV28 and TRBJ2-1, with 10 bases that match TRBD2. Looked up from germline, CDR1 is MDHEN and CDR2 is SYDVKM. This CDR3 has 15 amino acids. Trimming cost V 3 bases and J 5 bases; bases outside gene matches: 4. CDR3 region: CASSFRLAGDNEQFF. CDR3 DNA sequence: TGTGCCAGCAGTTTCAGGCTAGCGGGGGACAATGAGCAGTTCTTC. Variable domain in full (rest from reference TRBV28 and TRBJ2-1): DVKVTQSSRYLVKRTGEKVFLECVQDMDHENMFWYRQDPGLGLRLIYFSYDVKMKEKGDIPEGYSVSREKKERFSLILESASTNQTSMYLCASSFRLAGDNEQFFGPGTRLTVL.

The chain combines TRBV9 with TRBJ2-7; 11 bases are shared with TRBD2. The CDR3 contains 16 residues. J was trimmed by 3 bases and V by 3 bases; bases with no gene match: 8. The germline V gene encodes CDR1 SGDLS and CDR2 YYNGEE. The CDR3 coding sequence is TGTGCCAGCAGCGCCCCGATAGCGGGAGGGGACTACGAGCAGTACTTC. Protein sequence: CASSAPIAGGDYEQYF.

This rearrangement joins TRBV19 to TRBJ1-2; a weak D match, TRBD1 (6 bases). V dropped 5 bases and J dropped 8 bases, with 18 bases sitting between them. CDR1 is LNHDA and CDR2 is SQIVND in the germline V gene (reference sequence). The CDR3 has 14 amino acids. The CDR3 DNA is TGTGCCAGTAGTGCTCGGGGGCTAACGGAAGGCTACACCTTC. Its protein is CASSARGLTEGYTF.

In regard to this clone: Other DNA sequences within the sample encode an identical CDR3. The rearrangement joins TRBV11-2 to TRBJ2-5; unclear D gene. This CDR3 is 12 amino acids long. Trimming stripped 5 bases from V and 2 bases from J, with 6 bases between. Germline V lookup: CDR1 SGHAT, CDR2 FQNNGV. This CDR3 is CASSLGQETQYF. The CDR3, as DNA: TGTGCCAGCAGCCTGGGACAAGAGACCCAGTACTTC.

The rearrangement uses TRBV27 and TRBJ2-7; the D gene is possibly TRBD1 (5 bases). The CDR3 is 14 residues long. From germline, CDR1 is MNHEY and CDR2 SMNVEV (reference sequence). The germline V and J ends were trimmed by 0 bases and 3 bases, with 9 bases remaining between them. The CDR3 spells CASSLSSQGYEQYF. CDR3 coding DNA: TGTGCCAGCAGTTTATCGAGTCAGGGCTACGAGCAGTACTTC.

The chain carries TRBV6-1 and TRBJ2-5, with 7 bases identical to TRBD1. Germline V gene lookup returns CDR1 MNHNS and CDR2 SASEGT. The ends lost 2 bases at V and 4 bases at J; junction bases unmatched: 10. The CDR3 runs to 16 residues. In nucleotides, the CDR3 is TGTGCCAGCAGTGAATCGAGACAGGGTTGGGGAGAGACCCAGTACTTC. Protein sequence: CASSESRQGWGETQYF.

The chain combines TRBV6-5 with TRBJ2-7; D possibly corresponds to TRBD2 (6 bases). Trimming took off 0 bases at V and 2 bases at J, with 11 bases between the two ends. Per the germline V gene, CDR1 is MNHEY and CDR2 is SVGAGI. The CDR3 contains 15 residues. This chain's CDR3 is CASSYSSPGAYEQYF. CDR3 nucleotides: TGTGCCAGCAGTTACTCGAGTCCGGGGGCCTACGAGCAGTACTTC.

DNA of the CDR3: TGTGCCAGAAGCTTGGAGGGTTGGCAAGAGACCCAGTACTTC. Residues: CARSLEGWQETQYF. The V call is TRBV5-3, the J call TRBJ2-5; D uncertain. TRBV5-3 is noted as an ORF with a role that remains uncertain. Between the trimmed V and J ends, which lost 0 bases and 2 bases, there was a span of 8 bases. CDR3 length: 14 residues.

V and J are TRBV6-6 and TRBJ1-5; TRBD1 matches 7 bases. The CDR3 loop spans 15 amino acids. Germline values: CDR1 MNHNY, CDR2 SVGAGI (reference sequence). V gave up 5 bases and J gave up 4 bases; unmatched junction bases: 8. Written as DNA, the CDR3 is TGTGCCAGCAGTGCAGGGGGGCGAGGGAATCAGCCCCAGCATTTT. It encodes CASSAGGRGNQPQHF.

The J gene is TRBJ1-1, the V gene TRBV10-1, with TRBD1 matching 9 bases. The CDR3 is 18 residues long. After removal of 6 bases from V and 1 base from J, the junction contained 15 bases not matched to a gene. CDR1 and CDR2 from the germline V gene are WNHNN and SYGVQD (reference sequence). CDR3 bases: TGCGCCAGCAGGATGAGGGGGGGGACAGGGAGTCAGAACACTGAAGCTTTCTTT. Translation gives CASRMRGGTGSQNTEAFF.

V gene TRBV4-1 combines with J gene TRBJ2-1, with 10 nucleotides matching TRBD2. Trimming removed 2 bases from V and 8 bases from J; junction bases left unmatched: 3. CDR1 and CDR2 (germline): MGHRA, YSYEKL. This CDR3 contains 14 residues. The CDR3 is CASSQPGLADEQFF. The DNA of the CDR3 is TGCGCCAGCAGCCAACCCGGACTAGCGGATGAGCAGTTCTTC.

About this clone: The same CDR3 can be traced to other DNA sequences in this sample. J is TRBJ2-7 and V is TRBV27; D is uncertain. The CDR3 length is 13 residues. Germline values: CDR1 MNHEY, CDR2 SMNVEV (reference sequence). V was trimmed by 3 bases and J by 2 bases, leaving 8 bases between them. The CDR3 sequence: CASSFGLTYEQYF. CDR3 bases: TGTGCCAGCAGTTTCGGGCTTACCTACGAGCAGTACTTC.

The chain combines TRBV4-1 with TRBJ2-3; TRBD2 is a possible D gene (5 bases). Germline-derived CDR1 and CDR2 are MGHRA and YSYEKL. The ends were cut back, 0 bases at V and 6 bases at J, with 19 bases in the middle. The CDR3 spans 17 residues. The CDR3 bases are TGCGCCAGCAGCCAAGATAGGTACGGCGGAGAGCGGGATACGCAGTATTTT. This encodes CASSQDRYGGERDTQYF.

The chain has TRBV7-9 and TRBJ2-2; 11 bases agree with TRBD1. V gave up 8 bases and J gave up 7 bases; unmatched junction bases: 12. CDR3 length: 16 amino acids. Germline loops: CDR1 SEHNR, CDR2 FQNEAQ (reference sequence). The CDR3 region has the DNA TGTGCCAGCGTTAAGTTCCGGACAGGGGGCGACGGGGAGCTGTTTTTT. Translated, it gives CASVKFRTGGDGELFF.

The V and J genes are TRBV7-2 and TRBJ2-7; 10 nucleotides line up with TRBD2. Germline V gene sequence: CDR1 SGHTA, CDR2 FQGNSA. This CDR3 is built from 16 residues. V lost 0 bases to trimming and J lost 5 bases; unmatched junction nucleotides: 7. The CDR3 protein is CASSLASTSGKNEQYF. CDR3 DNA sequence: TGTGCCAGCAGCTTAGCTAGCACTAGCGGGAAGAACGAGCAGTACTTC.

The chain employs TRBV6-4 and TRBJ2-1; 8 nucleotides align to TRBD2. V gave up 4 bases and J gave up 7 bases; unmatched junction bases: 6. The CDR3 length is 14 residues. Germline V CDR1 and CDR2: MRHNA, SNTAGT. The CDR3 DNA sequence: TGTGCCAGCAGTGCAGCGGGAGTGGGGAATGAGCAGTTCTTC. Its protein product is CASSAAGVGNEQFF.

A single count supports this clone. This chain links TRBV27 with TRBJ2-1, with TRBD2 matching 15 bases. Trimming cost V 3 bases and J 0 bases; bases outside gene matches: 6. CDR3 length equals 19 residues. Germline lookup yields CDR1 MNHEY and CDR2 SMNVEV (reference sequence). Written as DNA, the CDR3 is TGTGCCAGCAGTTTTCCCGGGACTAGCGGGGGGAGCTCCTACAATGAGCAGTTCTTC. This sequence encodes CASSFPGTSGGSSYNEQFF.